The rows below give T cell receptor beta chains drawn from one sample of a study of T-cell reconstitution after alpha-beta-depleted transplantation in children. TCRdb re-derived calls from the PCR reads in MiXCR, one entry per CDR3 protein. The sample lists under 450,000 distinct CDR3 sequences, 15% to 20% occurring once. Sequencing used PBMCs, mostly from graft donor cells, obtained 360 days after TCRalphabeta/CD19-depleted stem cell transplant. The receptor set was obtained from a boy in the first two years of life who had a stem cell transplant for Wiskott-Aldrich syndrome, so the T cells may come from the graft donor. Both conserved end residues are part of each CDR3. Each record gives: clone size, V gene, J gene, D gene, CDR3 DNA, CDR3 protein. A D gene is named only where the DNA matches it firmly. Clone size is given for some rows only: seen once, a few or many times, or a class if the clone is expanded.

size: few
V: TRBV2
J: TRBJ2-1
D: NA
DNA: TGTGCCAGCAAGGAGACGAGCTCCTACAATGAGCAGTTCTTC
CDR3: CASKETSSYNEQFF

size: medium-sized
V: TRBV7-2
J: TRBJ1-2
D: NA
DNA: TGTGCCAGCAGCCCCCGGACAGATTTGACCTCCTTC
CDR3: CASSPRTDLTSF

size: few
V: TRBV29-1
J: TRBJ2-7
D: TRBD2
DNA: TGCAGCGTTGGGGGGGGTACCTACGAGCAGTACTTC
CDR3: CSVGGGTYEQYF

size: few
V: TRBV11-3
J: TRBJ2-1
D: NA
DNA: TGTGCCAGCAGCTTAGTCCCGCTAGCTCGCGATGAGCAGTTCTTC
CDR3: CASSLVPLARDEQFF

size: NA
V: TRBV19
J: TRBJ2-7
D: NA
DNA: TGTGCCAGTAGTATGCAGTTCGGGCAGGGCATAAACGAGCAGTACTTC
CDR3: CASSMQFGQGINEQYF

size: NA
V: TRBV27
J: TRBJ2-1
D: NA
DNA: TGTGCCAGCAAAGGGCTAGGGGCTACCAATGAGCAGTTCTTC
CDR3: CASKGLGATNEQFF

size: few
V: TRBV30
J: TRBJ1-4
D: NA
DNA: TGTGCCTGGAACAGGGAAAGGGGGGGAAAACTGTTTTTT
CDR3: CAWNRERGGKLFF

size: NA
V: TRBV20-1
J: TRBJ2-2
D: NA
DNA: TGCAGTGCTAGAGATTGGGGTGGACTAACGAACACCGGGGAGCTGTTTTTT
CDR3: CSARDWGGLTNTGELFF

size: few
V: TRBV25-1
J: TRBJ1-1
D: NA
DNA: TGTGCCAGCAGCCATACAGGGAACACTGAAGCTTTCTTT
CDR3: CASSHTGNTEAFF

size: few
V: TRBV6-2/TRBV6-3
J: TRBJ2-1
D: NA
DNA: TGTGCCAGCAGTTACCCAACTGTGGACTACAATGAGCAGTTCTTC
CDR3: CASSYPTVDYNEQFF

size: few
V: TRBV12-3/TRBV12-4
J: TRBJ2-7
D: NA
DNA: TGTGCCAGCAGTTTTCCCAGGATGCCAGGGGACTACGAGCAGTACTTC
CDR3: CASSFPRMPGDYEQYF

size: NA
V: TRBV20-1
J: TRBJ1-2
D: NA
DNA: TGCAGTGCTAGAGTCATCAAGACAGGTAGATATGGCTACACCTTC
CDR3: CSARVIKTGRYGYTF

size: few
V: TRBV18
J: TRBJ1-5
D: NA
DNA: TGTGCCAGCTCGCCTACAGGGCACAGCAATCAGCCCCAGCATTTT
CDR3: CASSPTGHSNQPQHF

size: few
V: TRBV10-3
J: TRBJ2-7
D: NA
DNA: TGTGCCATCAGTGATGGGGGGACGGCGCCAAACTACGAGCAGTACTTC
CDR3: CAISDGGTAPNYEQYF

size: few
V: TRBV12-3/TRBV12-4
J: TRBJ2-4
D: NA
DNA: TGTGCCAGCAGTTTAGATCGCAGGGGCCGGAACATTCAGTACTTC
CDR3: CASSLDRRGRNIQYF

size: few
V: TRBV12-3/TRBV12-4
J: TRBJ2-1
D: NA
DNA: TGTGCCAGCAGCGTACTTGACAGAGCCTCTGGCGGGGGCGGCGGCAATGAGCAGTTCTTC
CDR3: CASSVLDRASGGGGGNEQFF

size: NA
V: TRBV9
J: TRBJ2-3
D: TRBD1
DNA: TGTGCCAGCAGCGATGGACAGGGTGGGAGTACAGATACGCAGTATTTT
CDR3: CASSDGQGGSTDTQYF

size: NA
V: TRBV6-1
J: TRBJ2-2
D: TRBD2
DNA: TGTGCCAGCAGCCGCCGTTCTAGCGGGGGGGCGAACACCGGGGAGCTGTTTTTT
CDR3: CASSRRSSGGANTGELFF

size: NA
V: TRBV4-3
J: TRBJ2-1
D: TRBD2
DNA: TGCGCCAGCAGCCAAGGCGGACTAGTCCCAACCTACAATGAGCAGTTCTTC
CDR3: CASSQGGLVPTYNEQFF

size: NA
V: TRBV5-1
J: TRBJ2-3
D: TRBD1
DNA: TGCGCCAGCAGCTATACAGGGACAGGGTGGGCAGATACGCAGTATTTT
CDR3: CASSYTGTGWADTQYF

size: NA
V: TRBV5-1
J: TRBJ1-2
D: NA
DNA: TGCGCCAGCAGTAGAGACAGAAACTATGGCTACACCTTC
CDR3: CASSRDRNYGYTF

size: NA
V: TRBV7-2
J: TRBJ2-7
D: TRBD1
DNA: TGTGCCAGCAGCTTAGCTGGGACAGGGATTTCCTACGAGCAGTACTTC
CDR3: CASSLAGTGISYEQYF

size: few
V: TRBV12-3/TRBV12-4
J: TRBJ2-1
D: TRBD2
DNA: TGTGCCAGCAGTTTGACAGGAACTAGCGGGAGGCCCAATGAGCAGTTCTTC
CDR3: CASSLTGTSGRPNEQFF

size: few
V: TRBV14
J: TRBJ2-2
D: NA
DNA: TGTGCCAGCAGCCAATGGGGTCGACGTGACACCGGGGAGCTGTTTTTT
CDR3: CASSQWGRRDTGELFF

size: NA
V: TRBV25-1
J: TRBJ2-6
D: TRBD1
DNA: TGTGCCAGCAGTGAATGGGACAGCCCGATCTCTGGGGCCAACGTCCTGACTTTC
CDR3: CASSEWDSPISGANVLTF

size: NA
V: TRBV13
J: TRBJ2-2
D: NA
DNA: TGTGCCAGCAGACCTCAGGGGATCACCGGGGAGCTGTTTTTT
CDR3: CASRPQGITGELFF

size: few
V: TRBV7-8
J: TRBJ2-7
D: TRBD2
DNA: TGTGCCAGCAGCTTAGCCCACCGGACTAGCGTTGGCTACGAGCAGTACTTC
CDR3: CASSLAHRTSVGYEQYF

size: NA
V: TRBV6-5
J: TRBJ2-6
D: TRBD1
DNA: TGTGCCAGCAGTTACTCAGACAGGGCCTCTGGGGCCAACGTCCTGACTTTC
CDR3: CASSYSDRASGANVLTF

size: NA
V: TRBV7-9
J: TRBJ1-5
D: NA
DNA: TGTGCCAGCAGCTTTGGAGGGAGTCAGCCCCAGCATTTT
CDR3: CASSFGGSQPQHF

size: many
V: TRBV2
J: TRBJ1-2
D: NA
DNA: TGTGCCAGCAGAGCACCGGGACACTATGGCTACACCTTC
CDR3: CASRAPGHYGYTF

size: few
V: TRBV7-9
J: TRBJ2-7
D: TRBD2
DNA: TGTGCCAGCAGCTTGGGACTAGCGGACCTCTCCTACGAGCAGTACTTC
CDR3: CASSLGLADLSYEQYF

size: NA
V: TRBV4-1
J: TRBJ2-3
D: TRBD1
DNA: TGCGCCAGCAGCCAAGATCGGATCTTGAGGACAGGAGGAAAGGTCGGGGATACGCAGTATTTT
CDR3: CASSQDRILRTGGKVGDTQYF

size: few
V: TRBV12-3/TRBV12-4
J: TRBJ2-2
D: TRBD2
DNA: TGTGCCAGCAGCCGTAGCGGGGGTCTCACCGGGGAGCTGTTTTTT
CDR3: CASSRSGGLTGELFF

size: NA
V: TRBV2
J: TRBJ2-7
D: NA
DNA: TGTGCCAGCAGTGATCTGGCGAGCTACGAGCAGTACTTC
CDR3: CASSDLASYEQYF

size: NA
V: TRBV7-7
J: TRBJ2-1
D: TRBD2
DNA: TGTGCCAGCAGCTTAGCTAGCGGGAGGGCCCCCTACAATGAGCAGTTCTTC
CDR3: CASSLASGRAPYNEQFF

size: NA
V: TRBV7-8
J: TRBJ2-1
D: NA
DNA: TGTGCCAGCAGCTTAATGGGGAGGGGGGCGTTGTACAATGAGCAGTTCTTC
CDR3: CASSLMGRGALYNEQFF

size: few
V: TRBV14
J: TRBJ2-3
D: NA
DNA: TGTGCCAGCAGCCTATGGCCCTCGGACTCCCTCACAGATACGCAGTATTTT
CDR3: CASSLWPSDSLTDTQYF

size: NA
V: TRBV25-1
J: TRBJ2-2
D: NA
DNA: TGTGCCAGCAGTTGGGTTAAATCGGGAACCGGGGAGCTGTTTTTT
CDR3: CASSWVKSGTGELFF

size: many
V: TRBV12-3/TRBV12-4
J: TRBJ1-3
D: NA
DNA: TGTGCCAGCAGTTTCTCAGGAAACACCATATATTTT
CDR3: CASSFSGNTIYF

size: few
V: TRBV14
J: TRBJ2-5
D: TRBD1
DNA: TGTGCCAGCAGGGAGGACAGGGGCCAAGAGACCCAGTACTTC
CDR3: CASREDRGQETQYF

size: NA
V: TRBV4-1
J: TRBJ1-4
D: TRBD1
DNA: TGCGCCAGCAGCCAAGATAGGACAGGGGGGAATGAAAAACTGTTTTTT
CDR3: CASSQDRTGGNEKLFF

size: NA
V: TRBV2
J: TRBJ2-1
D: NA
DNA: TGTGCCAGCAGCGAAGAGGACATATACAATGAGCAGTTCTTC
CDR3: CASSEEDIYNEQFF

size: NA
V: TRBV6-1
J: TRBJ1-1
D: NA
DNA: TGTGCCAGCCGAGTTAGATCTGAAGCTTTCTTT
CDR3: CASRVRSEAFF

size: NA
V: TRBV12-3/TRBV12-4
J: TRBJ2-1
D: NA
DNA: TGTGCCAGCAGTCTGACTAGATTCAATGAGCAGTTCTTC
CDR3: CASSLTRFNEQFF

size: few
V: TRBV5-1
J: TRBJ1-2
D: NA
DNA: TGCGCCAGCAGCTACCACGAGGGGCAAAATGATGGCTACACCTTC
CDR3: CASSYHEGQNDGYTF

size: NA
V: TRBV29-1
J: TRBJ2-7
D: NA
DNA: TGCAGCGTTGCTGATCTGGTGGTACAGAACTACGAGCAGTACTTC
CDR3: CSVADLVVQNYEQYF

size: NA
V: TRBV6-1
J: TRBJ1-2
D: NA
DNA: TGTGCCAGCAGTCGTCGGTCAGGAATATCTAGCTATGGCTACACCTTC
CDR3: CASSRRSGISSYGYTF

size: few
V: TRBV29-1
J: TRBJ2-1
D: TRBD1
DNA: TGCAGCGTTGATAGGTGGACAGGGATCTCCTACAATGAGCAGTTCTTC
CDR3: CSVDRWTGISYNEQFF

size: few
V: TRBV28
J: TRBJ1-6
D: NA
DNA: TGTGCCAGCAGCCCCGGAGGGGGGGAAAATTCACCCCTCCACTTT
CDR3: CASSPGGGENSPLHF

size: many
V: TRBV4-3
J: TRBJ2-1
D: TRBD2
DNA: TGCGCCAGCAGCCTTCGACTAGCGGAGTACAATGAGCAGTTCTTC
CDR3: CASSLRLAEYNEQFF

size: NA
V: TRBV7-9
J: TRBJ1-1
D: NA
DNA: TGTGCCAGCAGCTTACCTCGTGCGGGCTCTGAAGCTTTCTTT
CDR3: CASSLPRAGSEAFF

size: NA
V: TRBV7-9
J: TRBJ1-4
D: NA
DNA: TGTGCCAGCAGTGCAGCTGAAAAACTGTTTTTT
CDR3: CASSAAEKLFF

size: NA
V: TRBV20-1
J: TRBJ2-7
D: TRBD2
DNA: TGCAGTGCTTTCCCCCTTTCTAGCGGGGGTCTCTTTTACGAGCAGTACTTC
CDR3: CSAFPLSSGGLFYEQYF

size: few
V: TRBV6-2/TRBV6-3
J: TRBJ2-1
D: TRBD1
DNA: TGTGCCAGCAGCCGTCAGGGGGTTGAGCAGTTCTTC
CDR3: CASSRQGVEQFF